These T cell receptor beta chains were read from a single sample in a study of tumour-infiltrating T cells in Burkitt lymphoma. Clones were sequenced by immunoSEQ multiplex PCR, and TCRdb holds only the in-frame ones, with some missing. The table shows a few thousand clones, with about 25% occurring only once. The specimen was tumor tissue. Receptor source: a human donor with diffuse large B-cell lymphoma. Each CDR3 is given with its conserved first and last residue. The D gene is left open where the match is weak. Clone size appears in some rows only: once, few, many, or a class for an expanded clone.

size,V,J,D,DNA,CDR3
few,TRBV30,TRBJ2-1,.,TGTGCCTGGAGTGTTATTCGGCTAGATGAGCAGTTCTTC,CAWSVIRLDEQFF
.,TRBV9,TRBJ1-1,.,TGTGCCAGCAGCCCCCGGGACCCCCTACAAAGGACTGAAGCTTTCTTT,CASSPRDPLQRTEAFF
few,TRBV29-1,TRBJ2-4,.,TGCAGCGTTGAAATCGATTCTAAAAACATTCAGTACTTC,CSVEIDSKNIQYF
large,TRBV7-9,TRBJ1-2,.,TGTGCCAGCAGCGAGACAGAGTATGGCTACACCTTC,CASSETEYGYTF
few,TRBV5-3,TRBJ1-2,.,TGTGCCAGAAGGACCGGGGGCGGCTACACCTTC,CARRTGGGYTF
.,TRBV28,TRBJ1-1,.,TGTGCCAGCAGTTTACTTTACAGTTCAGCCACTGAAGCTTTCTTT,CASSLLYSSATEAFF
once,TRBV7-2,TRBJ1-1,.,TGTGCCAGCAGCTTAGGGGGGGCAGGGAGGATCACTGAAGCTTTCTTT,CASSLGGAGRITEAFF
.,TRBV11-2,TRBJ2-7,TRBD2,TGTGCCAGTTCCGGGGGGGCAGCGAGCACCTACGAGCAGTACTTC,CASSGGAASTYEQYF
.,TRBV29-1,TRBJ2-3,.,TGCAGCACCCGGACAGATACGCAGTATTTT,CSTRTDTQYF
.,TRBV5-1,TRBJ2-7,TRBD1,TGCGCCAGCAGCCCGGACAGGGGGTCAAGCTCCTACGAGCAGTACTTC,CASSPDRGSSSYEQYF
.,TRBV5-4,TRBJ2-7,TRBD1,TGTGCCAGCAGCTTTGGGACAGGGACTTCCGAGCAGTACTTC,CASSFGTGTSEQYF
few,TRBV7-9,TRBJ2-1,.,TGTGCCAGCAGCTTAGTTTCGGGCAGGGGGGATGAGCAGTTCTTC,CASSLVSGRGDEQFF
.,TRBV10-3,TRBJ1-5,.,TGTGCCATCAGTGACCTAGGCGGGGGGGGGCAGCCCCAGCATTTT,CAISDLGGGGQPQHF
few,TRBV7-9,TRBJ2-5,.,TGTGCCAGCAGCTTTCAGGCCCGGGGGACCCAGTACTTC,CASSFQARGTQYF
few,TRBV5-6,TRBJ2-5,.,TGTGCCAGCAGCTTGGTTGAGACCCAGTACTTC,CASSLVETQYF
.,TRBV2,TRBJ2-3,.,TGTGCCAGCAGTGACAGCTCTCGCACAGATACGCAGTATTTT,CASSDSSRTDTQYF
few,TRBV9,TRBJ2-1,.,TGTGCCAGCAGCGACGGGAGAAGGAACTACAATGAGCAGTTCTTC,CASSDGRRNYNEQFF
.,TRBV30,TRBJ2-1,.,TGTGCCTGGAGTTACGGATACGATGAGCAGTTCTTC,CAWSYGYDEQFF
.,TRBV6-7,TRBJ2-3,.,TGTGCCAGCAGTTACCCGCGTACAAGCCCAGATACGCAGTATTTT,CASSYPRTSPDTQYF
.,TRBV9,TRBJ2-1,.,TGTGCCAGCAGCGGTGGGGACTCCAGACTCAATGAGCAGTTCTTC,CASSGGDSRLNEQFF
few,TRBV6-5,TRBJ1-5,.,TGTGCCAGCAGGGGGGTGGGGAATCAGCCCCAGCATTTT,CASRGVGNQPQHF
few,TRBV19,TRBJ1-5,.,TGTGCCAGTAGTATCGGGCCCAGCAATCAGCCCCAGCATTTT,CASSIGPSNQPQHF
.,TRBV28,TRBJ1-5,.,TGTGCCAGCACCCCCATACGGGGCAATCAGCCCCAGCATTTT,CASTPIRGNQPQHF
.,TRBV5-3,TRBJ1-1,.,TGTGCCAGAAGCCACTACCCGGGACGGAGGGGTAGAGACACTGAAGCTTTCTTT,CARSHYPGRRGRDTEAFF
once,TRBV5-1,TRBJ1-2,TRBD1,TGCGCCAGCAGCTTGGGCGACAGGGCTGGCTACACCTTC,CASSLGDRAGYTF
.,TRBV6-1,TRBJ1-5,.,TGTGCCAGCAGTGAAACTGTAGTCAATCAGCCCCAGCATTTT,CASSETVVNQPQHF
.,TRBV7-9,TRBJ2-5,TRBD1,TGTGCCAGCAGCATCCCGACAGGGGGCCGGGAGACCCAGTACTTC,CASSIPTGGRETQYF
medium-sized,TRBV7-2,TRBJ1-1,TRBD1,TGTGCCAGCAGCATTCGGACAGGAGGGGACACTGAAGCTTTCTTT,CASSIRTGGDTEAFF
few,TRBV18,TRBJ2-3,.,TGTGCCAGCTCGACCCAGGGACATACGCAGTATTTT,CASSTQGHTQYF
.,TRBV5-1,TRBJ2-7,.,TGCGCCAGCAGTAACCAATACGAGCAGTACTTC,CASSNQYEQYF
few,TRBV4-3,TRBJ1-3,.,TGCGCCAGCAGCCCGTCGGCGGCGAGCTCTGGAAACACCATATATTTT,CASSPSAASSGNTIYF
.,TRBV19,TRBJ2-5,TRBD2,TGTGCCAGTAAACCAAGCGGGGCCCAAGAGACCCAGTACTTC,CASKPSGAQETQYF
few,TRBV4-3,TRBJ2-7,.,TGCGCCAGCAGCCAACGGGAGAGCTCCTACGAGCAGTACTTC,CASSQRESSYEQYF
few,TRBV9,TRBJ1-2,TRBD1,TGTGCCAGCAGCCCGACAGGGGCGCACGACTATGGCTACACCTTC,CASSPTGAHDYGYTF
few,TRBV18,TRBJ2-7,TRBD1,TGTGCCAGCTCATCGGACCGAGACAGGGGAAGGCACGAGCAGTACTTC,CASSSDRDRGRHEQYF
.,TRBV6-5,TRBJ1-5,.,TGTGCCAGCAGTTACTCGAGTCGGGTGGGGCAGCCCCAGCATTTT,CASSYSSRVGQPQHF
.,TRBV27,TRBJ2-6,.,TGTGCCAGCAGTTTGTGGGGGACTGGGGCCAACGTCCTGACTTTC,CASSLWGTGANVLTF
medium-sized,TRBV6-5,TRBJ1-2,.,TGTGCCAGCAGTATACAGGGAGCTAACTATGGCTACACCTTC,CASSIQGANYGYTF
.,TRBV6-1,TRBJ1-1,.,TGTGCCAGCAAGACACTCGGGAACACTGAAGCTTTCTTT,CASKTLGNTEAFF
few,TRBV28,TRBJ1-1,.,TGTGCCACCCGGGCGAACACTGAAGCTTTCTTT,CATRANTEAFF